These 28 T cell receptor beta chains originate from one sample sequenced in a study of blood T cells in healthy people across ages (dated by TCRdb to between 2015 and 2016). Receptors were amplified or captured by 5' RACE. The sample was run on an Illumina HiSeq 2500. A second PCR of roughly 6 to 12 cycles was run with a J-beta primer mix and a sample-barcoded 5' primer. The public sequencing data were trimmed at Q25 with fastp and processed into clonotypes with MiXCR by TCRdb, which kept only in-frame beta chains. Entries that share a CDR3 protein sequence are merged under the most common genes and DNA. Within this sample are fewer than 900,000 distinct CDR3 sequences, with about 36% of them counted one time only. The top ten clones comprise 10% to 15% of the sample. Sequenced: blood. These TCRs come from a man aged 18 to 30 in good health.

The chain combines TRBV5-1 with TRBJ2-3; no definite D call. Germline assignment: CDR1 SGHRS and CDR2 YFSETQ. There are 16 residues in the CDR3. V gave up 2 bases and J gave up 2 bases, with 15 bases separating them. The DNA for the CDR3 is TGCGCCAGCAGCTTTGGGCCAGCCGGTTACACAGATACGCAGTATTTT. Translation gives CASSFGPAGYTDTQYF. Supplemented by reference TRBV5-1 and TRBJ2-3, the full variable domain reads KAGVTQTPRYLIKTRGQQVTLSCSPISGHRSVSWYQQTPGQGLQFLFEYFSETQRNKGNFPGRFSGRQFSNSRSEMNVSTLELGDSALYLCASSFGPAGYTDTQYFGPGTRLTVL.

The genes are TRBV2 and TRBJ1-1; D not certain. Between the trimmed V and J ends, which lost 11 bases and 2 bases, there was a span of 15 bases. From germline, CDR1 is SNHLY and CDR2 FYNNEI. The CDR3 loop spans 13 amino acids. The CDR3 is CAATVEGNTEAFF. The CDR3 bases are TGTGCCGCCACCGTTGAGGGTAACACTGAAGCTTTCTTT.

This clonotype was observed once. This may stem from a read error, because a much larger clone lies one nucleotide away. The chain recombines TRBV18 with TRBJ2-5, with 8 bases matching TRBD1. The CDR3 extends over 14 amino acids. The germline CDR1 and CDR2 sequences are KGHSH and LQKENI. The V gene end was trimmed by 7 bases and the J gene end by 11 bases; junction bases not matched to a gene: 15. The CDR3 nucleotides are TGTGCCAGCTACCCTCAGGGGGCGAACAATGAGCAGTACTTC. Translation gives CASYPQGANNEQYF.

This clonotype was counted only a few times. The chain combines TRBV5-4 with TRBJ2-7; tentative D call: TRBD2 (5 bases). Germline V gene data show CDR1 as SGHNT and CDR2 as YYREEE (reference sequence). Trimming took 4 bases from V and 0 from J, leaving 14 bases between them. This CDR3 has 15 amino acids. DNA for the CDR3: TGTGCCAGCAGCCCGGGTGGACTCCGCTCCTACGAGCAGTACTTC. As protein: CASSPGGLRSYEQYF.

The table lists this clonotype with many counts. V is TRBV10-3 and J is TRBJ2-4; D may correspond to TRBD1 or TRBD2 (5 bases each). The V end lost 6 bases, the J end lost 0 bases, and 21 bases lay between the germline ends. Germline loops: CDR1 ENHRY, CDR2 SYGVKD. CDR3 length equals 18 residues. The CDR3 spells CAISPGGGTTLAKNIQYF. The CDR3 nucleotides read TGTGCCATCAGCCCCGGTGGGGGAACTACCCTAGCCAAAAACATTCAGTACTTC.

A word on this clonotype: One end of the junction is discordant with germline, which a read error may explain. The V and J genes are TRBV12-3 or TRBV12-4 and TRBJ2-1; the match to TRBD2 covers 8 bases. The CDR3 runs 18 residues. CDR3 nucleotide sequence: TGTGCCAGCAGTCCCAGATTTAGCGGGACCTTCTCCTACAATGATCAGTTCTTC. As protein: CASSPRFSGTFSYNDQFF.

J is TRBJ1-4 and V is TRBV5-1; TRBD1 matches 7 bases. With V trimmed by 0 bases and J by 8 bases, 10 bases remained unmatched. The CDR3 sequence is 16 residues long. Per germline, CDR1 SGHRS and CDR2 YFSETQ. CDR3 DNA: TGCGCCAGCAGCTTGGGTCTAGGGACAGAGGGGGAAAAACTGTTTTTT. Residues: CASSLGLGTEGEKLFF.

This clonotype was seen only a few times. This sequence joins TRBV12-3 or TRBV12-4 and TRBJ1-2; D is ambiguous. The CDR3 spans 13 residues. V lost 8 bases and J lost 5, with 15 bases in between. This CDR3 reads CASSGSAGYGYTF. DNA for the CDR3: TGTGCCAGCTCGGGTTCGGCGGGGTATGGCTACACCTTC.

V gene TRBV12-3 or TRBV12-4 combines with J gene TRBJ1-2; D is uncertain. Trimming took off 6 bases at V and 4 bases at J, with 18 bases between the two ends. The CDR3 is made up of 15 amino acids. The CDR3 reads CASRLQIGSAYGYTF. The CDR3 DNA follows: TGTGCCAGCAGGCTACAGATAGGGTCAGCCTATGGCTACACCTTC.

This clonotype has only a few counts. V usage is TRBV7-2 and J usage is TRBJ1-2; D not certain. Trimming took 5 bases from V and 8 from J, leaving 18 bases between them. The CDR3 covers 14 residues. Germline V gene lookup returns CDR1 SGHTA and CDR2 FQGNSA. The DNA for the CDR3 is TGTGCCAGCAGCACTCAGACGGGAGAGCGGGGCTACACCTTC. This codes for CASSTQTGERGYTF.

As regards this clonotype: The junction departs from germline at one end; a sequencing error may be responsible. The genes are TRBV20-1 and TRBJ1-5; D gene unclear. Germline V lookup: CDR1 DFQATT, CDR2 SNEGSKA (reference sequence). This CDR3 contains 13 residues. The CDR3 coding sequence is TGCAGAGCTAGTAAAGGAGAAAATCAGCCCCAGCATTTT. It codes for CRASKGENQPQHF.

The chain is built from TRBV5-1 and TRBJ1-3; no definite D call. The CDR3 length is 13 residues. The V gene's germline CDR1 is SGHRS and CDR2 YFSETQ. V was shortened by 5 bases and J by 0 bases, with 6 bases between the two germline ends. CDR3 sequence: CASRSPSGNTIYF. Written as DNA, the CDR3 is TGCGCCAGCAGGTCGCCCTCTGGAAACACCATATATTTT.

In regard to this clonotype: A much bigger clone sits one base away, suggesting this may be a read error. This chain's CDR3 is CASSDKMEGTQYF. CDR3 nucleotides: TGTGCCAGCAGTGACAAAATGGAGGGTACGCAGTATTTT. The chain uses TRBV14 and TRBJ2-3, with a tentative D call TRBD2 (6 bases). Germline CDR1 reads SGHDN; CDR2 reads FVKESK. V lost 6 bases and J 8 bases, leaving 15 bases between the germline ends. The CDR3 length is 13 residues.

This CDR3 reads CASSNPLAGGDTQYF. The DNA of the CDR3 is TGTGCCAGCAGCAACCCTCTAGCGGGGGGCGATACGCAGTATTTT. The rearrangement links TRBV9 to TRBJ2-3; 11 nucleotides match TRBD2. There are 15 residues in the CDR3. Germline CDR1 reads SGDLS; CDR2 reads YYNGEE. V was pared by 4 bases and J by 6 bases, with 7 bases of the junction left unmatched.

This clonotype came up many times. The gene calls are TRBV4-3 and TRBJ1-4; D gene uncertain. The V and J ends lost 0 bases and 6 bases respectively, with 8 bases between them. Germline CDR1 and CDR2: LGHNA and YSLEER. This CDR3 has 14 amino acids. CDR3: CASSQDRTDEKLFF. DNA of the CDR3: TGCGCCAGCAGCCAAGACAGGACGGATGAAAAACTGTTTTTT.

This clonotype was seen more than once but under ten times. The V gene is TRBV12-3 or TRBV12-4, the J gene TRBJ2-1; the D gene could be TRBD1 or TRBD2 (7 bases each). The CDR3 has 14 amino acids. Trimming removed 10 bases from V and 1 base from J, with 14 bases in between. The CDR3 region is CATGQGGSYNEQFF. CDR3 bases: TGTGCCACTGGGCAGGGGGGGTCCTACAATGAGCAGTTCTTC.

To note about this clonotype: A much bigger clone sits one base away, suggesting this may be a read error. The CDR3: CASSQAREETQFF. The DNA of the CDR3 is TGCGCCAGCAGCCAAGCCAGGGAAGAGACCCAGTTCTTC. The V call is TRBV4-3, the J call TRBJ2-1; possibly TRBD1 for D (5 bases). The CDR3 consists of 13 residues. The ends were cut back, 1 base at V and 13 bases at J, with 14 bases in the middle. In germline, CDR1 is LGHNA, CDR2 YSLEER.

This clonotype was seen only a few times. This chain connects TRBV9 to TRBJ2-3, with TRBD2 matching 12 bases. Trimming at V came to 3 bases and at J to 5 bases, leaving 4 bases not matched to a gene. Germline CDR1 SGDLS, CDR2 YYNGEE. The CDR3 runs 15 residues. CDR3 bases: TGTGCCAGCAGCGAAGGACTAGCGGGGCAAGATACGCAGTATTTT. The encoded protein is CASSEGLAGQDTQYF. Filled out from reference TRBV9 and TRBJ2-3, the complete variable domain reads DSGVTQTPKHLITATGQRVTLRCSPRSGDLSVYWYQQSLDQGLQFLIQYYNGEERAKGNILERFSAQQFPDLHSELNLSSLELGDSALYFCASSEGLAGQDTQYFGPGTRLTVL.

Concerning this clonotype itself: Since a much larger clone is just one base distant, this may be a read error. V gene TRBV20-1 combines with J gene TRBJ2-5; D is possibly TRBD1 (6 bases). The CDR3 has 12 amino acids. From germline, CDR1 is DFQATT and CDR2 SNEGSKA (reference sequence). The V and J ends lost 6 bases and 11 bases respectively, with 19 bases between them. Here the CDR3 DNA reads TGCAGTGCCACAGGGAACTACAATGAGCAGTACTTC. It codes for CSATGNYNEQYF.

In this sample, this clonotype turned up a few times. The chain is built from TRBV7-9 and TRBJ2-1, with D tentatively TRBD1 (6 bases). Trimming stripped 7 bases from V and 6 bases from J, with 16 bases between. CDR3 size: 14 residues. The germline V gene has CDR1 SEHNR and CDR2 FQNEAQ (reference sequence). The CDR3 bases are TGTGCCAGCACCATGGACAGTAATAGCAATGAGCAGTTCTTC. Its protein is CASTMDSNSNEQFF.

Comments on this clonotype: Possible read error: a much larger clone is one base away. V is TRBV5-1 and J is TRBJ1-4; D is uncertain. Germline assignment: CDR1 SGHRS and CDR2 YFSETQ. The CDR3 contains 17 residues. The CDR3 DNA is TGCGCCAACAGCTTCGCAGGCCCGACTGCAACTAATGAAAAACTGTTTTTT. Amino acids: CANSFAGPTATNEKLFF. The variable domain in full, completed from reference TRBV5-1 and TRBJ1-4, reads KAGVTQTPRYLIKTRGQQVTLSCSPISGHRSVSWYQQTPGQGLQFLFEYFSETQRNKGNFPGRFSGRQFSNSRSEMNVSTLELGDSALYLCANSFAGPTATNEKLFFGSGTQLSVL.

This rearrangement joins TRBV3-1 to TRBJ2-1; no firm D call. V was shortened by 0 bases and J by 0 bases, with 6 bases between the two germline ends. Germline assignment: CDR1 LGHDT and CDR2 YNNKEL (reference sequence). The CDR3 runs 15 residues. The CDR3 loop reads CASSQDHFSYNEQFF. The CDR3 DNA reads TGTGCCAGCAGCCAAGATCATTTCTCCTACAATGAGCAGTTCTTC.

Comment on this clonotype: At one end, the junction sequence differs from germline, possibly due to a read error. The rearrangement links TRBV6-5 to TRBJ1-1, with TRBD1 as a possible D gene (5 bases). Germline-derived CDR1 and CDR2 are MNHEY and SVGAGI. The CDR3 has 14 amino acids. The CDR3 DNA sequence: TGTGCCAGCAGTTACTCGAAGGGGAACACTGAAGCTTCCTTT. Encoded protein: CASSYSKGNTEASF.

In this sample, this clonotype turned up a few times. At one boundary the junction diverges from the germline segment, which might be a read error. V usage is TRBV6-6 and J usage is TRBJ1-2, with D perhaps TRBD1 (6 bases). The CDR3 extends over 14 amino acids. Germline values: CDR1 MNHNY, CDR2 SVGAGI (reference sequence). CDR3 region: CASSQNRQDTGCTF. The CDR3 DNA reads as TGTGCCAGCAGCCAGAATCGACAGGATACGGGCTGCACCTTC.

This clonotype showed up many times. The chain employs TRBV12-3 or TRBV12-4 and TRBJ2-3; TRBD1 matches 8 bases. The CDR3 loop spans 15 amino acids. V trimming: 5 bases; J trimming: 0 bases; junction bases outside the gene matches: 4. CDR3 nucleotide sequence: TGTGCCAGCAGTCCAGACAGGGGAAGCACAGATACGCAGTATTTT. This codes for CASSPDRGSTDTQYF.

This clonotype appeared a single time. The chain uses TRBV12-3 or TRBV12-4 and TRBJ2-7; tentative D call: TRBD2 (5 bases). The J call is doubtful: the DNA matches TRBJ2-5 better. This CDR3 has 14 residues. The CDR3 is CASSVGLQRETQYF. Written as DNA, the CDR3 is TGTGCCAGCAGTGTTGGTCTTCAGCGGGAGACCCAGTACTTC.

The V gene is TRBV7-9, the J gene TRBJ2-1; D unresolved. Germline loops: CDR1 SEHNR, CDR2 FQNEAQ (reference sequence). V was clipped by 2 bases and J by 0 bases, with 5 bases between them. CDR3 length equals 14 residues. The CDR3 is CASSLMGSYNEQFF. CDR3 coding DNA: TGTGCCAGCAGCTTAATGGGCTCCTACAATGAGCAGTTCTTC.

This chain uses TRBV7-9 with TRBJ1-2; 9 positions match TRBD1. Germline V gene lookup returns CDR1 SEHNR and CDR2 FQNEAQ (reference sequence). J was trimmed by 5 bases and V by 3 bases; bases with no gene match: 4. This CDR3 is built from 14 residues. For the CDR3, the DNA is TGTGCCAGCAGCTTCCCGACAGGGGGGTATGGCTACACCTTC. Translation: CASSFPTGGYGYTF.